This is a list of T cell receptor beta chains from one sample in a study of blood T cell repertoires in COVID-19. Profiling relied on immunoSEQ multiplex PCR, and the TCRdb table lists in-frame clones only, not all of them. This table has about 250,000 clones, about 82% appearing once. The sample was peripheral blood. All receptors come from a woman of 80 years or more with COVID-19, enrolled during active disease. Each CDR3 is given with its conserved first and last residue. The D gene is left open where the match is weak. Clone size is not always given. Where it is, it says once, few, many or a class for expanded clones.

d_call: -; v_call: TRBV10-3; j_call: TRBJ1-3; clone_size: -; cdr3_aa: CAISSPGAAGNTIYF
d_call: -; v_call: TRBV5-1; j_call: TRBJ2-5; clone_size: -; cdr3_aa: CASSSLGQGQETQYF
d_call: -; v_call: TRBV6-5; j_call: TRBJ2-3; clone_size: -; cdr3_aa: CASSRGNTDTQYF
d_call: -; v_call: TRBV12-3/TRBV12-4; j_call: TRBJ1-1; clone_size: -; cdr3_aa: CASYGQLNTEAFF
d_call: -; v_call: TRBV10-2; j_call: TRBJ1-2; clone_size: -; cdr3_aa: CATSGTGLYGYTF
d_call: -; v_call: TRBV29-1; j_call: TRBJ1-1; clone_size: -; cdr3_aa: CSVRMASGTEAFF
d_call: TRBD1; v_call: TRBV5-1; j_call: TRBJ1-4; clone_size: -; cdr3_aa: CASSSGQVGEKLFF
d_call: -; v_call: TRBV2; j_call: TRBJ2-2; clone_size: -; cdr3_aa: CASRRRGPNTGELFF
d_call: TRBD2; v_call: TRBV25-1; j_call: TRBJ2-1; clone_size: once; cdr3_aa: CASSEGVGGINEQFF
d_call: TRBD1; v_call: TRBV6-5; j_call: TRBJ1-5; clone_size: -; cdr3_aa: CASREGQGHNQPQHF